This note documents a single TCR beta chain sequence. Its antigen is undetermined. It was with a sample-barcoded 5' primer and a J-beta primer mix that a second PCR of roughly 7 to 12 cycles was run. TCRdb reanalysed the 5' RACE reads using MiXCR and keeps one entry per CDR3 protein. The sample includes about 830,000 distinct CDR3 sequences, approximately 67% of them seen just once. This sample is drawn from a study of blood T cells in healthy people across ages. Study results and limitations: Per million T cells, the diversity of TCR beta decreased roughly linearly as age advanced.

The sample, about 10 milliliters of peripheral blood, was drawn from each donor. Isolation of PBMCs gave at least 7 million cells per sample. There were at least 5.5 micrograms of total RNA extracted from every sample. The J segment lost 3 bases and the V segment lost 6 bases, leaving 5 bases of the junction unmatched. The CDR3 is 14 amino acids. The rearrangement uses TRBV12-3 or TRBV12-4 and TRBJ1-5; 7 bases are shared with TRBD1. The receptor was derived from a man in his thirties or forties in good health. The sequencing sample was made of blood. The CDR3 DNA reads as TGTGCCAGCAGCTTCACAGGGGACAATCAGCCCCAGCATTTT. Protein sequence: CASSFTGDNQPQHF.